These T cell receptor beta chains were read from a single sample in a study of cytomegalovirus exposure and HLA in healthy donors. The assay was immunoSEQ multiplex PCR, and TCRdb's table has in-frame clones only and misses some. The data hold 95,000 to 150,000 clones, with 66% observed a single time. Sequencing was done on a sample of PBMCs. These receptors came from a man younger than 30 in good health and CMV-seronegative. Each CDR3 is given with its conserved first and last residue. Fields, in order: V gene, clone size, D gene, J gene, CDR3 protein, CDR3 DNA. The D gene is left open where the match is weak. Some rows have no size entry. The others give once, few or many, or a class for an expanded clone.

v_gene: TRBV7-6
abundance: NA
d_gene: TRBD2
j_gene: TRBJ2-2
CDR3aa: CASGGLAGGELFF
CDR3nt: TGTGCCAGCGGCGGACTAGCGGGCGGGGAGCTGTTTTTT

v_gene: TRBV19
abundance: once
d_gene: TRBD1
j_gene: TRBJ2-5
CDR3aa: CATRTGTGRGETQYF
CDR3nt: TGTGCCACCCGAACCGGGACAGGGCGAGGAGAGACCCAGTACTTC

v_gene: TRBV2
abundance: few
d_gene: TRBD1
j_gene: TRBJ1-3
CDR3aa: CASSADRGGNTIYF
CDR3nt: TGTGCCAGCAGTGCGGACAGGGGAGGAAACACCATATATTTT

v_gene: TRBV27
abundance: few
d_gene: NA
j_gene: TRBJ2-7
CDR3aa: CASSLGTPPSYEQYF
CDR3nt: TGTGCCAGCAGTTTAGGGACACCTCCCTCCTACGAGCAGTACTTC

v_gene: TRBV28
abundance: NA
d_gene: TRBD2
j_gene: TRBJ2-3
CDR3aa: CASSPLAGGTDTQYF
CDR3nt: TGTGCCAGCAGCCCACTAGCGGGCGGCACAGATACGCAGTATTTT

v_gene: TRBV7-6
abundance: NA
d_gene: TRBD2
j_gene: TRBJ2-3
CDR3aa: CASSATSGSRDTQYF
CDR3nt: TGTGCCAGCAGCGCTACTAGCGGGAGTCGTGATACGCAGTATTTT

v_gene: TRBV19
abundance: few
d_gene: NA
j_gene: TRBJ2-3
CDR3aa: CASSITRAGHGSTDTQYF
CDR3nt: TGTGCCAGTAGTATAACAAGGGCAGGGCATGGGAGCACAGATACGCAGTATTTT

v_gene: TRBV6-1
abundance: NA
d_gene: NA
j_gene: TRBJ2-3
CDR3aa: CASTSRGTSTDTQYF
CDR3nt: TGTGCCAGCACTTCCAGGGGGACTAGCACAGATACGCAGTATTTT

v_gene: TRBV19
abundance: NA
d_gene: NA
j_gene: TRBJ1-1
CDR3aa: CASSIGNQGEAFF
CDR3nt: TGTGCCAGTAGTATCGGAAATCAGGGGGAAGCTTTCTTT

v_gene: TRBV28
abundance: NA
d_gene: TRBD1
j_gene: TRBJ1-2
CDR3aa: CASSLTGGVYGYTF
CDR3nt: TGTGCCAGCAGTTTAACAGGGGGCGTCTATGGCTACACCTTC

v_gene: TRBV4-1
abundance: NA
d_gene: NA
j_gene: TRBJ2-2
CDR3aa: CASSQDPFSNTGELFF
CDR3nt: TGCGCCAGCAGCCAAGATCCCTTCTCGAACACCGGGGAGCTGTTTTTT

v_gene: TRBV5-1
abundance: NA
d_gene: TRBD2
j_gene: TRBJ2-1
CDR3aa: CASSWGGNEQFF
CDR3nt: TGCGCCAGCAGCTGGGGGGGGAATGAGCAGTTCTTC

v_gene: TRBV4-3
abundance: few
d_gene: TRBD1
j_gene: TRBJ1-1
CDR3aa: CASSQFRGLGTEAFF
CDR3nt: TGCGCCAGCAGCCAATTCAGGGGGCTTGGCACTGAAGCTTTCTTT

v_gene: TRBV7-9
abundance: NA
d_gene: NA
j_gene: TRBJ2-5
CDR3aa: CASGPAGQETQYF
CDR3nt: TGTGCCAGCGGCCCAGCGGGCCAAGAGACCCAGTACTTC

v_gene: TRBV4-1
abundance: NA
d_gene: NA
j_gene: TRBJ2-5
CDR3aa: CASSPGQASGETQYF
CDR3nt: TGCGCCAGCAGCCCCGGACAGGCTAGCGGGGAGACCCAGTACTTC

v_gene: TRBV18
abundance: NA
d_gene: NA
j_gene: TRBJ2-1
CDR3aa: CASSPDTRNEQFF
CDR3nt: TGTGCCAGCTCACCGGACACCCGAAATGAGCAGTTCTTC

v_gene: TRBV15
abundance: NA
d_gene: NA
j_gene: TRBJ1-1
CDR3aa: CATSRIGDRIYTEAFF
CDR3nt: TGTGCCACCAGCAGAATAGGCGACAGGATCTACACTGAAGCTTTCTTT

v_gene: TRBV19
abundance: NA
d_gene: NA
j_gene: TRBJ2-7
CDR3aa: CASRQADLSYEQYF
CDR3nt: TGTGCCAGTAGACAGGCTGATCTCTCCTACGAGCAGTACTTC

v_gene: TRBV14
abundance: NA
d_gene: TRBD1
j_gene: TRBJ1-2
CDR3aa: CASSPQGVINYGYTF
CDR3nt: TGTGCCAGCAGCCCACAGGGGGTAATTAACTATGGCTACACCTTC

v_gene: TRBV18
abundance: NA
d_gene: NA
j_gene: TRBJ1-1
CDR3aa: CASSPGQAEAFF
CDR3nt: TGTGCCAGCTCACCGGGGCAAGCTGAAGCTTTCTTT

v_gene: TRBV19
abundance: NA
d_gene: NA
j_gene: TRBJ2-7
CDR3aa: CASSIAITAGSSYEQYF
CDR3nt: TGTGCCAGTAGTATAGCAATTACGGCGGGATCCTCCTACGAGCAGTACTTC

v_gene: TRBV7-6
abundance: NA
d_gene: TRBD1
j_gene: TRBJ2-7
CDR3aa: CASSLTGTGVYEQYF
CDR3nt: TGTGCCAGCAGCCTTACCGGGACAGGGGTATACGAGCAGTACTTC

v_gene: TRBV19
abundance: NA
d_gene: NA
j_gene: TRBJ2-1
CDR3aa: CASSIDHYNEQFF
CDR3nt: TGTGCCAGTAGTATAGACCACTACAATGAGCAGTTCTTC

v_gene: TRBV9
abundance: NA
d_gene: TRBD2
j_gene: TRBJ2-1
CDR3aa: CASSPGGVNEQFF
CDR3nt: TGTGCCAGCAGCCCGGGGGGGGTTAATGAGCAGTTCTTC

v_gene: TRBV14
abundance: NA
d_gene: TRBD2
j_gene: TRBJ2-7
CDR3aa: CASSQDSLAALSHEQYF
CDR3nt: TGTGCCAGCAGCCAAGATAGTCTAGCGGCCCTGTCCCACGAGCAGTACTTC

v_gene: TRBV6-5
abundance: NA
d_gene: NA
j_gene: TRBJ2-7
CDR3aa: CASSYGPLYEQYF
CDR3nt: TGTGCCAGCAGTTACGGCCCCTTGTACGAGCAGTACTTC

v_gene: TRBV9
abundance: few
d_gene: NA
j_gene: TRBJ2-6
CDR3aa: CASREQGGDPFSPGANVLTF
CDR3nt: TGTGCCAGCAGGGAACAAGGAGGGGATCCCTTTTCACCGGGGGCCAACGTCCTGACTTTC

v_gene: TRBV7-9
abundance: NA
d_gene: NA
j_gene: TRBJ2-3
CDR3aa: CASSYGTSTDTQYF
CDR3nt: TGTGCCAGCAGCTACGGGACTTCCACAGATACGCAGTATTTT

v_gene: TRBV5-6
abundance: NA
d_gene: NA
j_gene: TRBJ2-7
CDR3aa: CASSFGTGLYEQYF
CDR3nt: TGTGCCAGCAGCTTCGGCACAGGGCTGTACGAGCAGTACTTC